The rows below give T cell receptor beta chains drawn from one sample of a study of vaccination and CD4 T cells after COVID-19. Via MiXCR, TCRdb re-called the PCR reads, giving one row per CDR3 protein. The sample shows 10,000 or so distinct CDR3 sequences, 30% of them seen only once. Their specific antigens are unknown. Sequences were obtained from CD4+ T cells from blood, cultured in vitro. These receptors were obtained from a human donor in good health. CDR3s include the opening cysteine and the closing phenylalanine or tryptophan. The D gene is left open where the match is weak. Where a row states a size, it is once, few, many or the class of an expanded clone; other rows omit it.

J: TRBJ1-5
D: TRBD1
V: TRBV19
size: .
CDR3: CASSLGTVNSNQPQHF
DNA: TGTGCCAGTAGCCTTGGGACAGTCAATAGCAATCAGCCCCAGCATTTT

J: TRBJ1-1
D: TRBD1
V: TRBV27
size: few
CDR3: CASSVPGQGAGKAFF
DNA: TGTGCCAGCAGTGTTCCGGGACAGGGGGCGGGAAAGGCTTTCTTT

J: TRBJ2-5
D: .
V: TRBV6-2/TRBV6-3
size: few
CDR3: CASSYSQIQETQYF
DNA: TGTGCCAGCAGTTACTCACAGATCCAAGAGACCCAGTACTTC

J: TRBJ1-2
D: .
V: TRBV10-3
size: .
CDR3: CAISDWTARENYGYTF
DNA: TGTGCCATCAGTGATTGGACAGCAAGAGAGAACTATGGCTACACCTTC

J: TRBJ2-7
D: .
V: TRBV2
size: .
CDR3: CASSVQETYEQYF
DNA: TGTGCCAGCTCCGTACAGGAGACCTACGAGCAGTACTTC

J: TRBJ2-3
D: .
V: TRBV7-9
size: few
CDR3: CASSLDTDTQYF
DNA: TGTGCCAGCAGCTTAGATACAGATACGCAGTATTTT

J: TRBJ2-2
D: .
V: TRBV19
size: .
CDR3: CASSQRTRTNTGELFF
DNA: TGTGCCAGTAGCCAGAGGACGAGGACGAACACCGGGGAGCTGTTTTTT

J: TRBJ1-2
D: TRBD1
V: TRBV5-4
size: .
CDR3: CASSSTGALNYGYTF
DNA: TGTGCCAGCAGCTCAACAGGGGCCCTTAACTATGGCTACACCTTC

J: TRBJ2-1
D: .
V: TRBV20-1
size: .
CDR3: CSATDYRVYEQFF
DNA: TGCAGTGCCACGGACTATAGGGTGTATGAGCAGTTCTTC

J: TRBJ2-2
D: .
V: TRBV6-1
size: few
CDR3: CASSEGPAGSNTGELFF
DNA: TGTGCCAGCAGTGAAGGGCCGGCGGGGTCGAACACCGGGGAGCTGTTTTTT

J: TRBJ1-5
D: .
V: TRBV7-8
size: few
CDR3: CASTLRGDSNQPQHF
DNA: TGTGCCAGCACCCTGAGGGGAGACAGCAATCAGCCCCAGCATTTT